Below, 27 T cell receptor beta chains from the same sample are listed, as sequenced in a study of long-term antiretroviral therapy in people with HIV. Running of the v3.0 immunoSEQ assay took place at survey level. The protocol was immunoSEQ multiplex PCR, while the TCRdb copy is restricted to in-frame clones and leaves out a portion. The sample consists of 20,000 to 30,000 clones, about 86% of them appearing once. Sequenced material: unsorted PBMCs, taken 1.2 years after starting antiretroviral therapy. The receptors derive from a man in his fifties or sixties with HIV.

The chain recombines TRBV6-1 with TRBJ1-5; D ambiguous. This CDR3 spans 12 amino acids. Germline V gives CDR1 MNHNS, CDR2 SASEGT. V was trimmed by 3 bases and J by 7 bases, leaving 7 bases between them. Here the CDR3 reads CASSEYRQPQHF. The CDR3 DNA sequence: TGTGCCAGCAGTGAGTACCGGCAGCCCCAGCATTTT.

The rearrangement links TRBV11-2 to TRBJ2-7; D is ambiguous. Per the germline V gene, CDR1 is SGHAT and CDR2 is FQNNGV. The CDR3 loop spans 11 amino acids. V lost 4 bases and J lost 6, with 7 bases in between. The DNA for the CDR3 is TGTGCCAGCAGCTCCCCCCGCGAGCAGTACTTC. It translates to CASSSPREQYF.

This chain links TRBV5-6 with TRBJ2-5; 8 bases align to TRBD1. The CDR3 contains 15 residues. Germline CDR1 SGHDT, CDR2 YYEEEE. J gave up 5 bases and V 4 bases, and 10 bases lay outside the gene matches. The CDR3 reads CASSLRTGTTETQYF. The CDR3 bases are TGTGCCAGCAGCCTTCGGACAGGGACGACTGAGACCCAGTACTTC.

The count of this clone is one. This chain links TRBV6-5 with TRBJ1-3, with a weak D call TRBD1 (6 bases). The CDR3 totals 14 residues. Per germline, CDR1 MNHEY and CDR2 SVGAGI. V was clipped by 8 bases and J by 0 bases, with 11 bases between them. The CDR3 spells CASQTGLSGNTIYF. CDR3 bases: TGTGCCAGCCAGACAGGTCTCTCTGGAAACACCATATATTTT.

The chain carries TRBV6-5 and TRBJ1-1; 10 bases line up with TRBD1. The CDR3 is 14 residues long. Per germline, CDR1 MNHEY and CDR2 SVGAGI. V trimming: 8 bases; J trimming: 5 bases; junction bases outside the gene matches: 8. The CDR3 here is CASAVRDRGTEAFF. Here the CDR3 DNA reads TGTGCCAGCGCGGTGAGGGACAGGGGTACTGAAGCTTTCTTT.

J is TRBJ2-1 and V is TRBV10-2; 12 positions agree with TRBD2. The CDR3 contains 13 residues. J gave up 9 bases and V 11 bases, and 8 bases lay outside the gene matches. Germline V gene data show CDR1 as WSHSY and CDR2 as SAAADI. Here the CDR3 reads CAGSSGGAGEQFF. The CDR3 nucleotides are TGCGCCGGCTCTAGCGGGGGGGCTGGTGAGCAGTTCTTC.

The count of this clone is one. CDR3 DNA sequence: TGTGCCAGCAGCGCAACTAGCGGGGGGCGTTACGAGCAGTACTTC. Its translation is CASSATSGGRYEQYF. The J gene is TRBJ2-7, the V gene TRBV7-2; the match to TRBD2 covers 12 bases. This CDR3 has 15 residues. The germline gives CDR1 SGHTA, CDR2 FQGNSA. The V segment lost 5 bases and the J segment 4 bases; nucleotides outside the gene matches: 6.

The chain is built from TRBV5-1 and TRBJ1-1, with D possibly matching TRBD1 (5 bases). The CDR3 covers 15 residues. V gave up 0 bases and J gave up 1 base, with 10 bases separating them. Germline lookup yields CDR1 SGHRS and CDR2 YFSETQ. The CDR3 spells CASSLAQGSNTEAFF. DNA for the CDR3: TGCGCCAGCAGCTTGGCCCAGGGTTCGAACACTGAAGCTTTCTTT. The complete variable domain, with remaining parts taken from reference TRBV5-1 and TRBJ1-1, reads KAGVTQTPRYLIKTRGQQVTLSCSPISGHRSVSWYQQTPGQGLQFLFEYFSETQRNKGNFPGRFSGRQFSNSRSEMNVSTLELGDSALYLCASSLAQGSNTEAFFGQGTRLTVV.

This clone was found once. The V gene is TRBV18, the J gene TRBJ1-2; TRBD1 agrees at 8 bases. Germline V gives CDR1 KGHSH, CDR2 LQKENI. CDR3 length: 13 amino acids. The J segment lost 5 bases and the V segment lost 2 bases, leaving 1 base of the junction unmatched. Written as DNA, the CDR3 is TGTGCCAGCTCACCAGACAGGGGTTATGGCTACACCTTC. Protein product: CASSPDRGYGYTF.

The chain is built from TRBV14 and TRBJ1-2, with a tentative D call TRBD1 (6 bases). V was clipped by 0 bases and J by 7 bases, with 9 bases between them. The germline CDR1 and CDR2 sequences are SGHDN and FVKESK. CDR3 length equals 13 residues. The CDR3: CASSQDWDIGYTF. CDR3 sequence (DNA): TGTGCCAGCAGCCAAGATTGGGACATTGGCTACACCTTC.

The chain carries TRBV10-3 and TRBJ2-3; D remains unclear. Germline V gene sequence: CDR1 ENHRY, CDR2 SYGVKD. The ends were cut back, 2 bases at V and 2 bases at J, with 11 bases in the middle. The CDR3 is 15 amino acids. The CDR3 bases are TGTGCCATCAGTGAGACCGATAATCCCACAGATACGCAGTATTTT. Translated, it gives CAISETDNPTDTQYF.

CDR3 DNA: TGTGCCAGCAGTGAGACTAGCGGGGGCATAGATGAGCAGTTCTTC. This sequence encodes CASSETSGGIDEQFF. V is TRBV6-4 and J is TRBJ2-1; 12 positions match TRBD2. Trimming at V came to 3 bases and at J to 8 bases, leaving 5 bases not matched to a gene. The CDR3 length is 15 residues. The germline gives CDR1 MRHNA, CDR2 SNTAGT.

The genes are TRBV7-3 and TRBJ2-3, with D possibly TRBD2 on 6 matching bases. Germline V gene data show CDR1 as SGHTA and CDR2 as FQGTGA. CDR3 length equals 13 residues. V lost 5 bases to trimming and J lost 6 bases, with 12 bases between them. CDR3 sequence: CASSPLSGDTQYF. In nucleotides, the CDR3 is TGTGCCAGCAGCCCTTTAAGCGGGGATACGCAGTATTTT.

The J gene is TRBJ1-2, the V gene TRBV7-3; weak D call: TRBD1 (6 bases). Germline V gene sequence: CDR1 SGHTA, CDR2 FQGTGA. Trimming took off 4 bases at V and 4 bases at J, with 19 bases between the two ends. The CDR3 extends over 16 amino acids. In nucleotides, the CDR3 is TGTGCCAGCAGCTCCCTTGGTCCAGGACAGCTCTATGGCTACACCTTC. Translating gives CASSSLGPGQLYGYTF.

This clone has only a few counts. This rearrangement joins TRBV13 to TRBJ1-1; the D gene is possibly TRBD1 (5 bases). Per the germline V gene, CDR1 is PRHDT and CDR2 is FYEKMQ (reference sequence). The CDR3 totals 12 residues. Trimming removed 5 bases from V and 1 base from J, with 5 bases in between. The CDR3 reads CASSTGNTEAFF. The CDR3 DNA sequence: TGTGCCAGCAGCACAGGGAACACTGAAGCTTTCTTT. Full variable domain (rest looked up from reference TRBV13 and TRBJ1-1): AAGVIQSPRHLIKEKRETATLKCYPIPRHDTVYWYQQGPGQDPQFLISFYEKMQSDKGSIPDRFSAQQFSDYHSELNMSSLELGDSALYFCASSTGNTEAFFGQGTRLTVV.

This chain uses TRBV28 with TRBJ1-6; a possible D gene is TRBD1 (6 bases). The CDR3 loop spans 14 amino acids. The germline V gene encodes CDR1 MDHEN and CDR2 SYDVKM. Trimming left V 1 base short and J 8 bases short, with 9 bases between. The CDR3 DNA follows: TGTGCCAGCAGTTTATATACAGGGTATTCACCCCTCCACTTT. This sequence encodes CASSLYTGYSPLHF. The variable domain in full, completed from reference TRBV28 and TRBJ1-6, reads DVKVTQSSRYLVKRTGEKVFLECVQDMDHENMFWYRQDPGLGLRLIYFSYDVKMKEKGDIPEGYSVSREKKERFSLILESASTNQTSMYLCASSLYTGYSPLHFGNGTRLTVT.

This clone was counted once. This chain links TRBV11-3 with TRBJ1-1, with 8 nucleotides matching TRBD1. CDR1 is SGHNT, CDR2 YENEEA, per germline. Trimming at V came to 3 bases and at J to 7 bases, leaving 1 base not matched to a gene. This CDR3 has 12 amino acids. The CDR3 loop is CASSFDRGEAFF. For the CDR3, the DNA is TGTGCCAGCAGCTTTGACAGGGGTGAAGCTTTCTTT.

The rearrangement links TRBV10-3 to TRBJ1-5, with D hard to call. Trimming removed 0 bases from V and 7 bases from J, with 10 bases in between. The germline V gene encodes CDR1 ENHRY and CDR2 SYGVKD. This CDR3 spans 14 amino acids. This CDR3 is CAISESEVVQPQHF. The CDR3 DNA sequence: TGTGCCATCAGTGAGTCGGAGGTGGTCCAGCCCCAGCATTTT.

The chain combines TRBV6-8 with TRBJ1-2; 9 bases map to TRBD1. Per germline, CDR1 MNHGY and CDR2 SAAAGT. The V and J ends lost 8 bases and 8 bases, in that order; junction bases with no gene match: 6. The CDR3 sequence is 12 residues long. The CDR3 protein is CASGDRADGYTF. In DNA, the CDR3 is TGTGCCAGCGGGGACAGGGCGGACGGCTACACCTTC.

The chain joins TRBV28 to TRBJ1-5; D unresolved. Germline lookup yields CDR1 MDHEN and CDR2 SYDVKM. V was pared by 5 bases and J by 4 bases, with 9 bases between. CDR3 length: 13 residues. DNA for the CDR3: TGTGCCAGCAGTCTGGACCTAAATCAGCCCCAGCATTTT. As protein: CASSLDLNQPQHF.

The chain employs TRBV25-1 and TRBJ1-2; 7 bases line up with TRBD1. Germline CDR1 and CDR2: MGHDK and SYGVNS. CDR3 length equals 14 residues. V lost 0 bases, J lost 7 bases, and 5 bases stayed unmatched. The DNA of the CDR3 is TGTGCCAGCAGTGAATACGGCGACAGGGTTGGCTACACCTTC. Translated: CASSEYGDRVGYTF.

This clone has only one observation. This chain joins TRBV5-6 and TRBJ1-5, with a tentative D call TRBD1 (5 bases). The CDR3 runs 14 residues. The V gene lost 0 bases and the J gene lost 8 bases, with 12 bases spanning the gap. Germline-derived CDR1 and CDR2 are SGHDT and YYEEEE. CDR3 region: CASSLAGLQEPQHF. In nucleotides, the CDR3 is TGTGCCAGCAGCTTGGCCGGCTTACAGGAGCCCCAGCATTTT.

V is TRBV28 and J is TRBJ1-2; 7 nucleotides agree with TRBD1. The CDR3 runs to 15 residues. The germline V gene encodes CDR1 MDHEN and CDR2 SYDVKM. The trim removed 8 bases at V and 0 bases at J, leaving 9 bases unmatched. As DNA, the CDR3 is TGTGCCAGCGGAACAACAGGGGTACCTAACTATGGCTACACCTTC. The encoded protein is CASGTTGVPNYGYTF.

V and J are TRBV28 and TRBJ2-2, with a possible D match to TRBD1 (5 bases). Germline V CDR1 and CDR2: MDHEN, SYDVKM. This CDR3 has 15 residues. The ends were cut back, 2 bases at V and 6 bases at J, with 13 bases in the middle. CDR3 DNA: TGTGCCAGCAGTTTAGCGTCAGGGAAGCCCGGGGAGCTGTTTTTT. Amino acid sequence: CASSLASGKPGELFF.

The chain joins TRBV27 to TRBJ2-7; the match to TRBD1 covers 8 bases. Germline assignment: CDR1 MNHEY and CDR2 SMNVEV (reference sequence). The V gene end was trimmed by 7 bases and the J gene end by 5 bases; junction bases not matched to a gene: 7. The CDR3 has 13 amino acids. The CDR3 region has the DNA TGTGCCAGCATGACCCCCAGGGGGCACGAGCAGTACTTC. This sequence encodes CASMTPRGHEQYF.

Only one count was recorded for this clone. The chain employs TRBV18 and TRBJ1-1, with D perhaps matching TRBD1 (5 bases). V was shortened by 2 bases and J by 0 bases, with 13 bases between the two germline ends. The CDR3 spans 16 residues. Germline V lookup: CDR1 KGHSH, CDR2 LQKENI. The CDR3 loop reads CASSPEDSNLNTEAFF. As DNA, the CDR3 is TGTGCCAGCTCACCAGAAGACAGCAATCTGAACACTGAAGCTTTCTTT.

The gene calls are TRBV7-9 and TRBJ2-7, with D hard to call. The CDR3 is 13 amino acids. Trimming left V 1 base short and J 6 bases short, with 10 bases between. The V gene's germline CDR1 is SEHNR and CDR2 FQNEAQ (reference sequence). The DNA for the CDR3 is TGTGCCAGCAGCTTAGTTCTTTCTACCGAGCAGTACTTC. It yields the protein CASSLVLSTEQYF.